One and the same sample provided the 3 T cell receptor beta chains below, sequenced in a study of graft-versus-host responses after intestinal transplantation. TCRdb keeps only in-frame clones here, not all; method: immunoSEQ multiplex PCR. The sample comprises roughly 20,000 clones, 50% to 65% of which are singletons, and around 0.92% rests with the top ten. The sample was alloreactive CD4+ T cells from a mixed lymphocyte reaction culture, taken before intestinal transplant. Subset reported: CFSE-low proliferating T cells sorted from roughly six-day pre-transplant mixed lymphocyte reaction (GvH or HvG direction). The receptors here all came from a human patient who received an intestinal transplant.

This clone was seen more than once but under ten times. The chain employs TRBV27 and TRBJ2-1, with 8 bases identical to TRBD2. V trimming: 6 bases; J trimming: 7 bases; junction bases outside the gene matches: 5. Germline lookup yields CDR1 MNHEY and CDR2 SMNVEV (reference sequence). The CDR3 spans 13 residues. In DNA, the CDR3 is TGTGCCAGCAGCGGGAGGGTTCTGAATGAGCAGTTCTTC. Its protein product is CASSGRVLNEQFF.

V gene TRBV6-5 combines with J gene TRBJ1-5; a weak D match, TRBD1 (5 bases). The CDR3 length is 13 residues. V gave up 6 bases and J gave up 6 bases, with 12 bases separating them. CDR1 is MNHEY, CDR2 SVGAGI, per germline. CDR3 sequence: CASRLLGVQPQHF. The DNA for the CDR3 is TGTGCCAGCAGATTATTAGGGGTTCAGCCCCAGCATTTT.

V and J are TRBV15 and TRBJ2-1; the D is unclear. This CDR3 is built from 16 residues. Germline CDR1 is LNHNV and CDR2 is YYDKDF (reference sequence). Trimming removed 0 bases from V and 5 bases from J, with 14 bases in between. The CDR3 DNA is TGTGCCACCAGCAGAGATCCTCTTGACTGGGACAATGAGCAGTTCTTC. This gives the protein CATSRDPLDWDNEQFF.